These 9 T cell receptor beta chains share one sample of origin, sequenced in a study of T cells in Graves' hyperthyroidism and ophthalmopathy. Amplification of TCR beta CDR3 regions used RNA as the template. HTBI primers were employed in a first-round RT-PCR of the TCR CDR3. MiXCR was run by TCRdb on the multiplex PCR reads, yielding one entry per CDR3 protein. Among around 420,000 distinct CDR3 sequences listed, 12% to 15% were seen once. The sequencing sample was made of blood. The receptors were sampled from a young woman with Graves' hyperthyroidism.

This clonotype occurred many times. CDR3 region: CASGGYDYEQYF. CDR3 coding DNA: TGTGCCAGTGGGGGTTATGACTACGAGCAGTACTTC. This chain connects TRBV28 to TRBJ2-7; D is possibly TRBD1 or TRBD2 (5 bases each). Trimming removed 9 bases at V and 3 bases at J, with 12 bases between. From germline, CDR1 is MDHEN and CDR2 SYDVKM. The CDR3 has 12 amino acids.

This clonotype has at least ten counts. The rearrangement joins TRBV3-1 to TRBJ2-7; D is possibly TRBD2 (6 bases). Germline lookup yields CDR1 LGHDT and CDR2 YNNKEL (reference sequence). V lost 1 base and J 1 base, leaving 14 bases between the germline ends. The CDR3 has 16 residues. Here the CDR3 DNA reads TGTGCCAGCAGCCAAGGCCCCTCGGGGGAGTCCTACGAGCAGTACTTC. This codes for CASSQGPSGESYEQYF.

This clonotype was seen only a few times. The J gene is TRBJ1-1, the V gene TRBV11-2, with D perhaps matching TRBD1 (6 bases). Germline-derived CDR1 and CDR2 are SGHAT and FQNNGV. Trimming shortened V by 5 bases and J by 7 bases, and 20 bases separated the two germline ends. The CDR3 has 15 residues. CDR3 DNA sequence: TGTGCCAGCAGCCGGGGGCAGGGGAAAGGGGTTGAAGCTTTCTTT. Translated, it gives CASSRGQGKGVEAFF.

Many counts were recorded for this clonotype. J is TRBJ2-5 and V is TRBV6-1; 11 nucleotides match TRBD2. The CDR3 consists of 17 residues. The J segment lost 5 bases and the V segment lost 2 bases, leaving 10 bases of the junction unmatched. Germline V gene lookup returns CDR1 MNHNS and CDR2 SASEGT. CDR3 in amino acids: CASSEIKLAGVDETQYF. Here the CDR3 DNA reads TGTGCCAGCAGTGAAATAAAACTAGCGGGAGTGGACGAGACCCAGTACTTC.

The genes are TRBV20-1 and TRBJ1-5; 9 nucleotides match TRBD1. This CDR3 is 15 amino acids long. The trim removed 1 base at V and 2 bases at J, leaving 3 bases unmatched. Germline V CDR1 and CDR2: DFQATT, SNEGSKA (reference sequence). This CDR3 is CSARGDRVGNQPQHF. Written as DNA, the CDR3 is TGCAGTGCTAGAGGGGACAGGGTCGGCAATCAGCCCCAGCATTTT.

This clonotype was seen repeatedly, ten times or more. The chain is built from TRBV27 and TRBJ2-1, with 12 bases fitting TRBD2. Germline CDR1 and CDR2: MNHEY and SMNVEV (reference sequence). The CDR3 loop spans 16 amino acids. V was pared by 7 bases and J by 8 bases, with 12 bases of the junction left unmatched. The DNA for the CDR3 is TGTGCCAGCACCTACCTTCTAGCGGGAGGGCCGCATGAGCAGTTCTTC. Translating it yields CASTYLLAGGPHEQFF.

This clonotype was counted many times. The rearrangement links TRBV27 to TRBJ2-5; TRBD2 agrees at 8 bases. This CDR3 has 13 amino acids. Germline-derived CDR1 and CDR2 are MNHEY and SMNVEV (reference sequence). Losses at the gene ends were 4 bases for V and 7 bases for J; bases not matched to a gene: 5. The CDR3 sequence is CASSYGGLGTQYF. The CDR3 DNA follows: TGTGCCAGCAGTTACGGGGGACTAGGGACCCAGTACTTC.

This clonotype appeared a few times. CDR3 nucleotides: TGTGCCAGCACTCCGGACAGGGAGATGGAGTACTTC. This gives the protein CASTPDREMEYF. The chain uses TRBV6-1 and TRBJ2-4, with 8 nucleotides matching TRBD1. This CDR3 contains 12 residues. Germline V CDR1 and CDR2: MNHNS, SASEGT. Trimming at V came to 7 bases and at J to 14 bases, leaving 10 bases not matched to a gene.

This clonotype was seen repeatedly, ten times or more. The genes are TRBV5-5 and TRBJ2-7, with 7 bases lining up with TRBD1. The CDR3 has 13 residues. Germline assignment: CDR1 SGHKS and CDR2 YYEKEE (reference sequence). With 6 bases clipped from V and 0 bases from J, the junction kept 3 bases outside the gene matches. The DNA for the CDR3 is TGTGCCAGCACTTGGGACAGCTCCTACGAGCAGTACTTC. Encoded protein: CASTWDSSYEQYF.